This is a list of T cell receptor beta chains from one sample in a study of T cell changes during pregnancy in multiple sclerosis. TCRdb's copy holds only in-frame clones and misses some; the assay was immunoSEQ multiplex PCR. The data contain approximately 43,000 clones, 80% to 85% of them singletons. Sequences were derived from CD4+ T cells from peripheral blood mononuclear cells, sampled before pregnancy. Source of these receptors: a female donor with multiple sclerosis, enrolled in a pregnancy study. Each CDR3 is given with its conserved first and last residue. A D gene is named only where the DNA matches it firmly. Clone size is shown for a subset of rows, as once, few, many or a class of expanded clone.

cdr3_aa: CASSPPFRTGIADTQYF
cdr3_nt: TGTGCCAGCTCACCGCCGTTTAGGACAGGGATCGCAGATACGCAGTATTTT
j_call: TRBJ2-3
v_call: TRBV18
d_call: TRBD1
clone_size: NA

cdr3_aa: CASSFPDRRYGYTF
cdr3_nt: TGTGCCAGCAGCTTCCCGGACAGGAGATATGGCTACACCTTC
j_call: TRBJ1-2
v_call: TRBV5-6
d_call: TRBD1
clone_size: NA

cdr3_aa: CASSLPNGGYGYTF
cdr3_nt: TGTGCCAGCAGCTTACCCAACGGGGGCTATGGCTACACCTTC
j_call: TRBJ1-2
v_call: TRBV5-6
d_call: NA
clone_size: few

cdr3_aa: CASSVGGTGTDTQYF
cdr3_nt: TGTGCCAGCAGCGTAGGCGGGACTGGCACAGATACGCAGTATTTT
j_call: TRBJ2-3
v_call: TRBV9
d_call: NA
clone_size: NA

cdr3_aa: CASSATGSYGYTF
cdr3_nt: TGTGCCAGCAGTGCTACAGGCTCCTATGGCTACACCTTC
j_call: TRBJ1-2
v_call: TRBV27
d_call: NA
clone_size: NA

cdr3_aa: CASSRTGNNEKLFF
cdr3_nt: TGTGCCAGCAGCCGGACAGGGAATAATGAAAAACTGTTTTTT
j_call: TRBJ1-4
v_call: TRBV7-2
d_call: TRBD1
clone_size: NA

cdr3_aa: CASSFRQVSTEAFF
cdr3_nt: TGTGCCAGCAGCTTCCGACAGGTCAGCACTGAAGCTTTCTTT
j_call: TRBJ1-1
v_call: TRBV9
d_call: NA
clone_size: NA

cdr3_aa: CASSATGGYEQYF
cdr3_nt: TGTGCCAGCAGTGCCACAGGGGGCTACGAGCAGTACTTC
j_call: TRBJ2-7
v_call: TRBV6-1
d_call: TRBD1
clone_size: NA

cdr3_aa: CASTRTENTEAFF
cdr3_nt: TGCGCCAGCACCAGGACAGAGAACACTGAAGCTTTCTTT
j_call: TRBJ1-1
v_call: TRBV10-2
d_call: NA
clone_size: NA

cdr3_aa: CASTNRINEKLFF
cdr3_nt: TGTGCCAGCACCAACAGAATAAATGAAAAACTGTTTTTT
j_call: TRBJ1-4
v_call: TRBV2
d_call: NA
clone_size: NA

cdr3_aa: CASSDKLLAHQETQYF
cdr3_nt: TGTGCCAGCAGTGATAAGTTATTGGCACACCAAGAGACCCAGTACTTC
j_call: TRBJ2-5
v_call: TRBV2
d_call: NA
clone_size: NA

cdr3_aa: CASSLGTGTAGSEQYF
cdr3_nt: TGTGCCAGCAGCTTAGGCACTGGGACTGCCGGGAGCGAGCAGTACTTC
j_call: TRBJ2-7
v_call: TRBV7-2
d_call: NA
clone_size: few

cdr3_aa: CASSETSSQETQYF
cdr3_nt: TGTGCCAGCAGTGAAACATCCTCCCAAGAGACCCAGTACTTC
j_call: TRBJ2-5
v_call: TRBV6-1
d_call: NA
clone_size: few

cdr3_aa: CAWSFQYGSGANVLTF
cdr3_nt: TGTGCCTGGAGTTTCCAATACGGTTCTGGGGCCAACGTCCTGACTTTC
j_call: TRBJ2-6
v_call: TRBV30
d_call: NA
clone_size: NA

cdr3_aa: CASSSGQGGQETQYF
cdr3_nt: TGTGCCAGCAGCTCCGGACAGGGTGGACAAGAGACCCAGTACTTC
j_call: TRBJ2-5
v_call: TRBV5-8
d_call: TRBD1
clone_size: few

cdr3_aa: CASTFSIDADTQYF
cdr3_nt: TGTGCCAGCACCTTCTCGATCGATGCGGATACGCAGTATTTT
j_call: TRBJ2-3
v_call: TRBV6-1
d_call: NA
clone_size: NA

cdr3_aa: CASSLQGIPDTQYF
cdr3_nt: TGTGCCAGCAGCTTGCAGGGGATCCCGGATACGCAGTATTTT
j_call: TRBJ2-3
v_call: TRBV5-6
d_call: NA
clone_size: NA

cdr3_aa: CASSPPGGGTDTQYF
cdr3_nt: TGTGCCAGCTCACCACCGGGGGGGGGCACAGATACGCAGTATTTT
j_call: TRBJ2-3
v_call: TRBV18
d_call: TRBD2
clone_size: NA

cdr3_aa: CASSFLTRAVGKQFF
cdr3_nt: TGTGCCAGCAGCTTTCTGACTAGGGCGGTGGGTAAGCAGTTCTTC
j_call: TRBJ2-1
v_call: TRBV5-6
d_call: NA
clone_size: NA

cdr3_aa: CASGAGPNTGELFF
cdr3_nt: TGTGCCAGCGGGGCCGGACCGAACACCGGGGAGCTGTTTTTT
j_call: TRBJ2-2
v_call: TRBV2
d_call: NA
clone_size: NA

cdr3_aa: CASSLRFTGTGGYEQYF
cdr3_nt: TGTGCCAGCAGCCTCCGTTTCACCGGGACAGGGGGCTACGAGCAGTACTTC
j_call: TRBJ2-7
v_call: TRBV14
d_call: TRBD1
clone_size: NA

cdr3_aa: CASSQVVVNTGELFF
cdr3_nt: TGCGCCAGCAGCCAAGTCGTAGTTAACACCGGGGAGCTGTTTTTT
j_call: TRBJ2-2
v_call: TRBV4-3
d_call: NA
clone_size: NA

cdr3_aa: CASSVSSGGLTYEQYF
cdr3_nt: TGTGCCAGCAGTGTTTCTAGCGGGGGACTTACCTACGAGCAGTACTTC
j_call: TRBJ2-7
v_call: TRBV6-1
d_call: TRBD2
clone_size: NA

cdr3_aa: CASSLNSGATDTQYF
cdr3_nt: TGTGCCAGCAGCTTAAATAGCGGGGCCACAGATACGCAGTATTTT
j_call: TRBJ2-3
v_call: TRBV11-2
d_call: TRBD2
clone_size: NA

cdr3_aa: CASSPLGTTTQTQYF
cdr3_nt: TGTGCCAGCAGCCCCCTCGGGACTACCACCCAGACCCAGTACTTC
j_call: TRBJ2-5
v_call: TRBV5-5
d_call: TRBD2
clone_size: NA

cdr3_aa: CASSSRRDTASGELFF
cdr3_nt: TGTGCCAGCAGCTCGCGCCGGGACACAGCTAGCGGGGAGCTGTTTTTT
j_call: TRBJ2-2
v_call: TRBV11-2
d_call: NA
clone_size: many

cdr3_aa: CASGLTIGGAAHEQYF
cdr3_nt: TGTGCTAGTGGTTTGACCATCGGGGGGGCTGCCCACGAGCAGTACTTC
j_call: TRBJ2-7
v_call: TRBV12-5
d_call: TRBD2
clone_size: NA

cdr3_aa: CASSFGQGAYGYTF
cdr3_nt: TGTGCCAGCAGCTTCGGACAGGGGGCTTATGGCTACACCTTC
j_call: TRBJ1-2
v_call: TRBV5-5
d_call: TRBD1
clone_size: NA

cdr3_aa: CASSDPYRGLDTGELFF
cdr3_nt: TGTGCCAGCTCGGACCCTTACAGGGGGCTGGACACCGGGGAGCTGTTTTTT
j_call: TRBJ2-2
v_call: TRBV18
d_call: TRBD1
clone_size: NA

cdr3_aa: CSVISRRTGSYNEQFF
cdr3_nt: TGCAGCGTTATCTCCCGTAGGACAGGCTCCTACAATGAGCAGTTCTTC
j_call: TRBJ2-1
v_call: TRBV29-1
d_call: TRBD1
clone_size: NA

cdr3_aa: CSVVVELSIQYF
cdr3_nt: TGCAGCGTTGTAGTGGAGTTGAGCATTCAGTACTTC
j_call: TRBJ2-4
v_call: TRBV29-1
d_call: NA
clone_size: NA

cdr3_aa: CSVEDSADGSYEQYF
cdr3_nt: TGCAGCGTTGAGGACAGTGCGGACGGTTCTTACGAGCAGTACTTC
j_call: TRBJ2-7
v_call: TRBV29-1
d_call: NA
clone_size: NA

cdr3_aa: CASALRGTGDFSNTGELFF
cdr3_nt: TGTGCCAGCGCGCTTCGGGGGACAGGCGATTTTTCGAACACCGGGGAGCTGTTTTTT
j_call: TRBJ2-2
v_call: TRBV7-9
d_call: TRBD1
clone_size: NA

cdr3_aa: CASSEAGRGQADTQYF
cdr3_nt: TGTGCCAGCAGTGAAGCGGGCAGGGGGCAAGCAGATACGCAGTATTTT
j_call: TRBJ2-3
v_call: TRBV6-1
d_call: TRBD1
clone_size: NA

cdr3_aa: CASLSVWLAGDTYF
cdr3_nt: TGTGCCAGCTTATCCGTGTGGCTAGCGGGAGATACGTACTTC
j_call: TRBJ2-7
v_call: TRBV21-1
d_call: NA
clone_size: NA

cdr3_aa: CASSSLEAHGEKLFF
cdr3_nt: TGTGCCAGCAGCTCCTTGGAGGCCCATGGGGAAAAACTGTTTTTT
j_call: TRBJ1-4
v_call: TRBV7-2
d_call: NA
clone_size: NA

cdr3_aa: CASSKYRDGYTF
cdr3_nt: TGTGCCAGCAGCAAGTACAGGGATGGCTACACCTTC
j_call: TRBJ1-2
v_call: TRBV2
d_call: NA
clone_size: few

cdr3_aa: CASTNPWGTGYTEAFF
cdr3_nt: TGTGCCAGTACCAATCCCTGGGGGACAGGATACACTGAAGCTTTCTTT
j_call: TRBJ1-1
v_call: TRBV19
d_call: TRBD1
clone_size: NA

cdr3_aa: CASSLGASGGTDTQYF
cdr3_nt: TGTGCCAGCAGCTTGGGGGCTAGCGGGGGTACAGATACGCAGTATTTT
j_call: TRBJ2-3
v_call: TRBV5-4
d_call: TRBD2
clone_size: NA

cdr3_aa: CASSYLIGQGNGYTF
cdr3_nt: TGTGCCAGCAGTTACTTGATCGGACAGGGGAACGGCTACACCTTC
j_call: TRBJ1-2
v_call: TRBV6-5
d_call: TRBD1
clone_size: NA

cdr3_aa: CASSDQEPSGTSTDTQYF
cdr3_nt: TGTGCCAGCAGTGACCAGGAACCTAGCGGGACTAGCACAGATACGCAGTATTTT
j_call: TRBJ2-3
v_call: TRBV6-4
d_call: TRBD2
clone_size: NA

cdr3_aa: CASSLGLAGGPWWFF
cdr3_nt: TGCGCCAGCAGCTTGGGACTAGCGGGAGGGCCTTGGTGGTTCTTC
j_call: TRBJ2-1
v_call: TRBV5-1
d_call: TRBD2
clone_size: NA

cdr3_aa: CATSRGGNTEAFF
cdr3_nt: TGTGCCACCAGCAGAGGAGGAAACACTGAAGCTTTCTTT
j_call: TRBJ1-1
v_call: TRBV15
d_call: NA
clone_size: NA

cdr3_aa: CASSQGSRDNSGNTIYF
cdr3_nt: TGTGCCAGCAGCCAAGGAAGTCGCGACAACTCTGGAAACACCATATATTTT
j_call: TRBJ1-3
v_call: TRBV4-2
d_call: NA
clone_size: NA

cdr3_aa: CASSLPNTGGEGYTF
cdr3_nt: TGTGCCAGCAGCTTACCTAACACAGGGGGCGAGGGCTACACCTTC
j_call: TRBJ1-2
v_call: TRBV7-2
d_call: TRBD1
clone_size: NA

cdr3_aa: CAWSPGGEQYF
cdr3_nt: TGTGCCTGGAGTCCCGGGGGTGAGCAGTACTTC
j_call: TRBJ2-7
v_call: TRBV30
d_call: NA
clone_size: NA

cdr3_aa: CASSLADRGVNEKLFF
cdr3_nt: TGTGCCAGCAGCTTAGCGGACAGGGGCGTCAATGAAAAACTGTTTTTT
j_call: TRBJ1-4
v_call: TRBV7-9
d_call: TRBD1
clone_size: NA

cdr3_aa: CASTPERDRRYAEAFF
cdr3_nt: TGTGCCAGTACCCCGGAGAGGGATCGCCGGTACGCTGAAGCTTTCTTT
j_call: TRBJ1-1
v_call: TRBV19
d_call: NA
clone_size: few

cdr3_aa: CARSLQRGWKAFF
cdr3_nt: TGTGCCAGAAGCCTCCAAAGGGGCTGGAAAGCTTTCTTT
j_call: TRBJ1-1
v_call: TRBV5-3
d_call: NA
clone_size: few